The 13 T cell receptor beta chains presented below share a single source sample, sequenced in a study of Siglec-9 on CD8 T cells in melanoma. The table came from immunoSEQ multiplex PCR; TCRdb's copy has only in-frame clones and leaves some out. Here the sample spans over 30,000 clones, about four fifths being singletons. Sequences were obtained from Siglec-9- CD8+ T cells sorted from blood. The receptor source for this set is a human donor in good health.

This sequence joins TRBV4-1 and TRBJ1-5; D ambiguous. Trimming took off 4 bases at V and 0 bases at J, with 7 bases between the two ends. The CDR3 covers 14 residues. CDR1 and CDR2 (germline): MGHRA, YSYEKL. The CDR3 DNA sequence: TGCGCCAGCAGCCCCTTGGATAGCAATCAGCCCCAGCATTTT. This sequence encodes CASSPLDSNQPQHF.

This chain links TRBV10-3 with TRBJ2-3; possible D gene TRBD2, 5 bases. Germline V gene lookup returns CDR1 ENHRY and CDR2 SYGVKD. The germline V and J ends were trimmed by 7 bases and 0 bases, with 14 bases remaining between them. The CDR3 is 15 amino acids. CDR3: CAITSGLFSTDTQYF. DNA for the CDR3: TGTGCCATCACCAGCGGCCTGTTTAGCACAGATACGCAGTATTTT.

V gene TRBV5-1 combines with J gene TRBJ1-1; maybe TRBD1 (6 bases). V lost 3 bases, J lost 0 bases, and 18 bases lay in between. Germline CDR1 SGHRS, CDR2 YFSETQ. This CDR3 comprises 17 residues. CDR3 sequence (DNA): TGCGCCAGCAGCTACCAGGAGACAGGATATATGAACACTGAAGCTTTCTTT. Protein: CASSYQETGYMNTEAFF.

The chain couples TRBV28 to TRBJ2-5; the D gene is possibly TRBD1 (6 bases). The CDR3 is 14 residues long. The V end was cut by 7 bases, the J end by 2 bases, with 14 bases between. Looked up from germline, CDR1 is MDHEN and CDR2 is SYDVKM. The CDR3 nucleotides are TGTGCCAGCACCAAAGAGGGGGTGCAAGAGACCCAGTACTTC. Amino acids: CASTKEGVQETQYF.

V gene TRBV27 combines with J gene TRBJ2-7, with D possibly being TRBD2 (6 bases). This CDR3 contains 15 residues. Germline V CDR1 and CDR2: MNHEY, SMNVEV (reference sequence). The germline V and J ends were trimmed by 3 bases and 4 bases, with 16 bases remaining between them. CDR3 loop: CASSFSRGGAYEQYF. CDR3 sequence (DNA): TGTGCCAGCAGTTTCTCCCGTGGAGGGGCATACGAGCAGTACTTC.

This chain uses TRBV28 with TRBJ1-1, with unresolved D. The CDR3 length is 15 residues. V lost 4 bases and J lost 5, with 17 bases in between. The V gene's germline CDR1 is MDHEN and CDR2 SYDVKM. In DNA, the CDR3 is TGTGCCAGCAGTTATCCAGAACTTTCGGGGACTGAAGCTTTCTTT. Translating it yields CASSYPELSGTEAFF. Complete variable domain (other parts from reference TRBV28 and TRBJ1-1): DVKVTQSSRYLVKRTGEKVFLECVQDMDHENMFWYRQDPGLGLRLIYFSYDVKMKEKGDIPEGYSVSREKKERFSLILESASTNQTSMYLCASSYPELSGTEAFFGQGTRLTVV.

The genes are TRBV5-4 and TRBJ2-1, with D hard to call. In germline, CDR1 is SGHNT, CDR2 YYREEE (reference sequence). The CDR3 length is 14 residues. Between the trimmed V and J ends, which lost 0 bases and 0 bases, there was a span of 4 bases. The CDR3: CASSLGGSYNEQFF. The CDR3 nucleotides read TGTGCCAGCAGCTTGGGCGGCTCCTACAATGAGCAGTTCTTC.

CDR3 coding DNA: TGTGCCAGCAGCTTAGCGCCAGGGACTAGCGGGTCCTACGAGCAGTACTTC. Encoded protein: CASSLAPGTSGSYEQYF. The gene calls are TRBV7-4 and TRBJ2-7, with 12 bases lining up with TRBD2. The CDR3 is made up of 17 amino acids. The trim removed 0 bases at V and 1 base at J, leaving 4 bases unmatched. CDR1 and CDR2 (germline): SGHVT, SQSDAQ.

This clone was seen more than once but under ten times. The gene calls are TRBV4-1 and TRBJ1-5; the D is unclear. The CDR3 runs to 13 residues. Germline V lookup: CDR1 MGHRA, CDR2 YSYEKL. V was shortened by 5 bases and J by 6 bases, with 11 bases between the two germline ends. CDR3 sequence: CASSVIDGQPQHF. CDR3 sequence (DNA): TGCGCCAGCAGCGTAATCGACGGTCAGCCCCAGCATTTT.

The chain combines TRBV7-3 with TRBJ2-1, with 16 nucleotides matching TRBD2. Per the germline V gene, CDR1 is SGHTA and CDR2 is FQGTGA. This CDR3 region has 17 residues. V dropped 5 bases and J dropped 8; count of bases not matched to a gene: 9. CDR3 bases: TGTGCCAGCAGCCCCGGGACTAGCGGGGGGGTAGGCTATGAGCAGTTCTTC. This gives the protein CASSPGTSGGVGYEQFF.

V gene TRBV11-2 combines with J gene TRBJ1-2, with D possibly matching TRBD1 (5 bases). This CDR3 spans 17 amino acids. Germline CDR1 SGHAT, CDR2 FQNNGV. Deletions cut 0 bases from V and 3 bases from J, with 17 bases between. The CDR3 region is CASSLDHPARADYGYTF. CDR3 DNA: TGTGCCAGCAGCTTAGATCACCCGGCCAGGGCGGACTATGGCTACACCTTC.

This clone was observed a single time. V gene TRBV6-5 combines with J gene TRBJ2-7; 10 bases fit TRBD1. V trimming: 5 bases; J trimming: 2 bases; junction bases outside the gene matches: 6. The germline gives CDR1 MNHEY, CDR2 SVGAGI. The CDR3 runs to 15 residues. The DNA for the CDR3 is TGTGCCAGCAGTATCTCCGGGACAGGGGCCTACGAGCAGTACTTC. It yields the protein CASSISGTGAYEQYF.

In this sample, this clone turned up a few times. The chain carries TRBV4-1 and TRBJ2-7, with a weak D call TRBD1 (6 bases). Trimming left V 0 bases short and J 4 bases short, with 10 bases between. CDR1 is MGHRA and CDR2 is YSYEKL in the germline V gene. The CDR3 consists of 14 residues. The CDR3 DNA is TGCGCCAGCAGCCAAGAACAGGGTTGGTACGAGCAGTACTTC. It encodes CASSQEQGWYEQYF.